The clone carrying this TCR beta chain turned up a few times. The data belong to a study of technical replicates of blood from a few donors. Sequencing used immunoSEQ multiplex PCR; TCRdb keeps in-frame clones, though not all of them. The sample includes over 70,000 clones, about 97% of them seen just once. The TCR comes from a human donor in good health. The sample taken for sequencing was T cells isolated from PBMCs.

CDR3 region: CASSLGDKNQPQHF. Here the CDR3 DNA reads TGTGCCAGCTCACTGGGGGACAAAAATCAGCCCCAGCATTTT. The chain links TRBV18 to TRBJ1-5; perhaps TRBD1 as D (6 bases). Trimming took off 4 bases at V and 4 bases at J, with 11 bases between the two ends. The CDR3 length is 14 residues. CDR1 and CDR2 from the germline V gene are KGHSH and LQKENI.